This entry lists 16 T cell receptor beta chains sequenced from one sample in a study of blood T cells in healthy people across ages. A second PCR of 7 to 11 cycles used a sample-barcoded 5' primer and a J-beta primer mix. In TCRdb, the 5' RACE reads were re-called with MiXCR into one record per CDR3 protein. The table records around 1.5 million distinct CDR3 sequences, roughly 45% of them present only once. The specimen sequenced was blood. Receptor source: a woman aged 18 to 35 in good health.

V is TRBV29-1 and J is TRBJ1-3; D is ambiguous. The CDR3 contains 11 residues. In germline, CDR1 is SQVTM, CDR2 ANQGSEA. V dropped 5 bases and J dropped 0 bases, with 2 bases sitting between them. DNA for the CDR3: TGCAGCGTTCACTCTGGAAACACCATATATTTT. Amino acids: CSVHSGNTIYF.

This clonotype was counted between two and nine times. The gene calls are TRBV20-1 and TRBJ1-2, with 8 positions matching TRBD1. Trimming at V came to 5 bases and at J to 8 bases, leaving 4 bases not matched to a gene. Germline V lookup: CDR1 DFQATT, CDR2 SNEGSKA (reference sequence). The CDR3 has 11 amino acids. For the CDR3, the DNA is TGCAGTGCTGAAGGGACAGGAGGCTACACCTTC. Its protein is CSAEGTGGYTF.

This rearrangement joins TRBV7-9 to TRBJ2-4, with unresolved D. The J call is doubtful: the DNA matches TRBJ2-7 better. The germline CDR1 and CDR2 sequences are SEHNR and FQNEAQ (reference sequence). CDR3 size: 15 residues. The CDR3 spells CASSHPDGYIYEQYF. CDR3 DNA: TGTGCCAGCAGCCACCCGGACGGCTACATCTACGAGCAGTACTTC.

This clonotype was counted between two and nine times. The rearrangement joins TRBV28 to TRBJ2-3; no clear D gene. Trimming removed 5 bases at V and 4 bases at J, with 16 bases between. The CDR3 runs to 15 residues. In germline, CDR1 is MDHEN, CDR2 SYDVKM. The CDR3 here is CASSQGPPAADTQYF. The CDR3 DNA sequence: TGTGCCAGCAGTCAAGGTCCCCCGGCCGCAGATACGCAGTATTTT.

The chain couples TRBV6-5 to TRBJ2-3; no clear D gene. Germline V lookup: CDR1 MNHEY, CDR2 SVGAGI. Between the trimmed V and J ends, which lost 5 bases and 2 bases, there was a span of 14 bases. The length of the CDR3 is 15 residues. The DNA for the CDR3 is TGTGCCAGCAGTCTATTCGGACCTCTCACAGATACGCAGTATTTT. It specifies CASSLFGPLTDTQYF.

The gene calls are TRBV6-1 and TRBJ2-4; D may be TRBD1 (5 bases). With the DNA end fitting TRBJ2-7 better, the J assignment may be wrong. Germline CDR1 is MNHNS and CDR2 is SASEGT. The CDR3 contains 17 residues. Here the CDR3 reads CASRRFPSTGQAYEQYF. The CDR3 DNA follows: TGTGCCAGCAGGAGGTTTCCTTCGACCGGACAAGCCTACGAGCAGTACTTC.

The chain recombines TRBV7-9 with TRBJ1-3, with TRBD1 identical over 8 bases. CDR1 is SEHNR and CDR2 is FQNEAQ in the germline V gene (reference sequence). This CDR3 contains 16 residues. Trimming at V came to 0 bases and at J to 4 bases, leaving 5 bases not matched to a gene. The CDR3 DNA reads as TGTGCCAGCAGCTTAGCGCCAGGGGGCATCGGAAACACCATATATTTT. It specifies CASSLAPGGIGNTIYF.

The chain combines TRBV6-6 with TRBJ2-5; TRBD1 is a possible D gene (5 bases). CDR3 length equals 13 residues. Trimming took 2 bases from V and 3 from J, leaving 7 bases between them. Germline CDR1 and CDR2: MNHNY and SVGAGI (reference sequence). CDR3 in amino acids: CASSYGQKETQYF. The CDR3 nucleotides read TGTGCCAGCAGTTACGGACAAAAAGAGACCCAGTACTTC.

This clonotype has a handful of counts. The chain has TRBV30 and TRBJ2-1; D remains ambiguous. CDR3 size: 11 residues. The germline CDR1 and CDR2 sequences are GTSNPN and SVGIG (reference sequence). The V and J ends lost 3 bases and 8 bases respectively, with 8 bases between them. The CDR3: CAWSRVYEQFF. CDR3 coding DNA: TGTGCCTGGAGCCGGGTCTATGAGCAGTTCTTC.

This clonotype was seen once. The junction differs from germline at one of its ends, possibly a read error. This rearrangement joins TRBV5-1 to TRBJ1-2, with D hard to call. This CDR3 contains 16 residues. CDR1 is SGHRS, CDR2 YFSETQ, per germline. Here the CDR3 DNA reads TGCGTCAGCAGCTCCACTTCAGGAGTTTCTAACTATGGCTACACCTTC. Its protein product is CVSSSTSGVSNYGYTF.

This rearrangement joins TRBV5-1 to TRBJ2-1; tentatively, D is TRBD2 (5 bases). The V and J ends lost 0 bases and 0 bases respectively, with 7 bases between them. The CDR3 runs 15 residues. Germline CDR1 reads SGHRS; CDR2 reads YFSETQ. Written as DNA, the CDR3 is TGCGCCAGCAGCTTGGAGGGAGACTCCTACAATGAGCAGTTCTTC. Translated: CASSLEGDSYNEQFF.

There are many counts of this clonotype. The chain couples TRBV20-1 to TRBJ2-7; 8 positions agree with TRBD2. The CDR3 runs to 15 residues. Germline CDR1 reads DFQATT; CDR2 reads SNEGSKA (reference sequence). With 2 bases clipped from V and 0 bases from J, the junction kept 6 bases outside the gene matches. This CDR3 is CSARPEAGASYEQYF. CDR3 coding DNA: TGCAGTGCTAGACCCGAAGCGGGAGCCTCCTACGAGCAGTACTTC.

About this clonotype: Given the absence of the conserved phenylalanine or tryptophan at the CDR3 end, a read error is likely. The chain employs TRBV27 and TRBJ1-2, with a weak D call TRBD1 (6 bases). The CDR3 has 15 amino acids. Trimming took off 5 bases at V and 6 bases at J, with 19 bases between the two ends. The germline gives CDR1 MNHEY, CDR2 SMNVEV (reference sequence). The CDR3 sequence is CASSPLPGALNGYTV. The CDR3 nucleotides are TGTGCCAGCAGTCCGCTCCCAGGGGCGTTAAATGGCTACACCGTC.

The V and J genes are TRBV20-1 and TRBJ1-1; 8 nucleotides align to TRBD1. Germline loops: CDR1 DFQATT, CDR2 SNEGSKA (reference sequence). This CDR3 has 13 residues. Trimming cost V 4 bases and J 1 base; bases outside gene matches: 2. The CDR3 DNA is TGCAGTGCTACTGACAGGGGGAACACTGAAGCTTTCTTT. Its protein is CSATDRGNTEAFF.

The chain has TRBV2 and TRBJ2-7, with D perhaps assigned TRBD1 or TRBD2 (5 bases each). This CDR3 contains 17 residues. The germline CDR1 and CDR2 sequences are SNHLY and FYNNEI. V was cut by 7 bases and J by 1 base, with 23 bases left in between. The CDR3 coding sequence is TGTGCCAGCAACAACCGACCAGGGACCTTAACTTCCTACGAGCAGTACTTC. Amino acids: CASNNRPGTLTSYEQYF.

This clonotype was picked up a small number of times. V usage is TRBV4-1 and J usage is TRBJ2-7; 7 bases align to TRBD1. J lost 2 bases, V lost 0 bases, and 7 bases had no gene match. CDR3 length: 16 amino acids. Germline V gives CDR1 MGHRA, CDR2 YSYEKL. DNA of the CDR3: TGCGCCAGCAGCCAAGATGACAGGGAGTGGACCTACGAGCAGTACTTC. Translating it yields CASSQDDREWTYEQYF.